This TCR beta chain was sequenced in a study of cytomegalovirus exposure and HLA in healthy donors. Looking at the study overall: Membership in the Caucasian-associated ancestry cluster was found for around 81% of about 430 genotyped donors.

Study conclusions and caveats: Confirmation in vitro established that a few CMV-associated chains were specific for CMV antigens. For TCR beta chains, V- and J-gene trimming was later linked to a missense DCLRE1C variant. Sequencing artifact likely explains a cluster of highly shared sequence variants.

Notes on this clone: What it binds is not known.

Between the trimmed V and J ends, which lost 0 bases and 7 bases, there was a span of 9 bases. Per the germline V gene, CDR1 is GTSNPN and CDR2 is SVGIG (reference sequence). The CDR3 sequence is 12 residues long. 60 Vbeta and 13 Jbeta primers were used in PCR. Clones were sequenced by immunoSEQ multiplex PCR, and TCRdb holds only the in-frame ones, with some missing. This table holds 55,000 to 65,000 clones. This TCR came from a woman between 18 and 30 years old in good health and CMV-seronegative. The J gene is TRBJ1-2, the V gene TRBV30, with a possible D match to TRBD1 (6 bases). The sample consisted of PBMCs. The CDR3 loop is CAWSVIGGGYTF. The CDR3 DNA follows: TGTGCCTGGAGTGTAATAGGGGGTGGCTACACCTTC.